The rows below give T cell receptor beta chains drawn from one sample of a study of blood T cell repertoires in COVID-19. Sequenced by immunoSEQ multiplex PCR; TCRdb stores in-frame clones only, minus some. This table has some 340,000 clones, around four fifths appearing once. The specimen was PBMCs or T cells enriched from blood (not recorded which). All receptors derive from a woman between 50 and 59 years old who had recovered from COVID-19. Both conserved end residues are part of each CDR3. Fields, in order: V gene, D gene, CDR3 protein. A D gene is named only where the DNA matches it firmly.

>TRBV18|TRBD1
CASSPTGTGIYEQYF
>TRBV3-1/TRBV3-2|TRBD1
CASSHHPGTGVSMNTEAFF
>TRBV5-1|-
CASSLGWGENTEAFF
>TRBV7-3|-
CASSLQGRATDEAFF
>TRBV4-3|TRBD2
CASSQDLGAGPLGTQYF
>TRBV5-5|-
CASSLPQGQETQYF
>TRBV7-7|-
CASSVRAGTYNEQFF
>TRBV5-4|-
CASSTGQTANTEAFF
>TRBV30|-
CACTIGEHSGANVLTF
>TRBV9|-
CASSPSYNEQFF
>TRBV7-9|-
CASSPSVGGTEAFF
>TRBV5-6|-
CASSFRGLNTEAFF
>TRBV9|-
CASSVGGAHSEAFF
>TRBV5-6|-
CASSPLRDNSPLHF
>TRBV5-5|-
CASSLDPQGAGAFF
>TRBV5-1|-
CASSLSLTGFGAFF
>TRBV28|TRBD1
CASSLRQGLGRNEKLFF
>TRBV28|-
CASSLAGRNTEAFF
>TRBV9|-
CASSNDGRGDPLHF
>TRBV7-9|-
CASSLGSYGYTF
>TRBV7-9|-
CASSRQETTNEKLFF
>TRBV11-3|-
CASSLDRSIPYEQYF
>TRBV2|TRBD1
CASSGERQGPGNTIYF
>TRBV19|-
CASSTSTETEAFF
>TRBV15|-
CATSRVSLPGELFF
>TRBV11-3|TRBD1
CASSPQTGGWDYTF
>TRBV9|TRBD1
CASSVDGTGGSSSGYTF
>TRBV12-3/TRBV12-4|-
CASSSPGAGYTF
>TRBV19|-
CASSIPSGSSSYNEQFF
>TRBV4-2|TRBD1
CASSQEGQVPEAFF
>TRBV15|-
CATSQDMISTGELFF
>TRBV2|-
CASSQSDGMAYGYTF
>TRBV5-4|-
CATTGSGDYGYTF
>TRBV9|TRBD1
CASSARDRVLNEQFF
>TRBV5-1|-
CASSSFSSTDTQYF
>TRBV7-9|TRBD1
CASSPGTGWRNTEAFF
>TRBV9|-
CASSRGSGGETQYF
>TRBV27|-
CASRSQQFEAFF
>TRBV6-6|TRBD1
CASSRGGPLPPGNTIYF
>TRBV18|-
CASSWLGGELFF
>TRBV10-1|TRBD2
CASSESSGRAYNEQFF
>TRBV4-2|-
CASSQDSDLAKNIQYF
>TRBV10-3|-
CAISESIAWGRGNTEAFF
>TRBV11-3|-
CASSSQGYTEAFF
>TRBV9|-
CASSPAGKTGELFF
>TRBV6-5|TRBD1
CASSTTGGPLYGYTF
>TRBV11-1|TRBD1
CASSEDRGWTGELFF
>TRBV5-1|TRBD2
CASSWALAGGPNEQFF
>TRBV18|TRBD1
CASSRDRDIRNTEAFF
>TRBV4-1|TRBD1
CASSQVNSGGWAFF
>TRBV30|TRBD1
CAGRTRGQGATNEKLFF
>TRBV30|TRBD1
CAWRMTGVWSPLHF
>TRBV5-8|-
CASSVSGNQPQHF